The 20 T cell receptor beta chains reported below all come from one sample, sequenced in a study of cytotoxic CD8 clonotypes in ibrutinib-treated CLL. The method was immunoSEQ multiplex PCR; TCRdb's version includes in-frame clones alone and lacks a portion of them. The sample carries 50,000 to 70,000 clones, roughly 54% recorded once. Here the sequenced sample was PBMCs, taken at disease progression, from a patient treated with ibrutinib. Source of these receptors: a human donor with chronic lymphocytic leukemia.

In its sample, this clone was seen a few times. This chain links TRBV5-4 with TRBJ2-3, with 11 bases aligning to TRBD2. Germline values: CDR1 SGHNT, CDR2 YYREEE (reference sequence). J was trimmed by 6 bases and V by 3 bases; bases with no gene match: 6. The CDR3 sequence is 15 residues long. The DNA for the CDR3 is TGTGCCAGCAGCTACACTAGCGGGGGTGCGGATACGCAGTATTTT. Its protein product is CASSYTSGGADTQYF.

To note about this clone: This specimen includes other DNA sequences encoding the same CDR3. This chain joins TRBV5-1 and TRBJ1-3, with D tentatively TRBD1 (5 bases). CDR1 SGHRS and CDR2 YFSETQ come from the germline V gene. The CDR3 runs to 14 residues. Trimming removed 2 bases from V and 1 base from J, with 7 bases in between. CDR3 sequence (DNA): TGCGCCAGCAGCTTAGAGGGGTCTGGAAACACCATATATTTT. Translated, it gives CASSLEGSGNTIYF.

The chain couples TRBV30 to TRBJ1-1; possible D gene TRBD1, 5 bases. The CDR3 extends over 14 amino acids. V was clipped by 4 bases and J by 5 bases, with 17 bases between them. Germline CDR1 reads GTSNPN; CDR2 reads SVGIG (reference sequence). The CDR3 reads CAWTFQGDETEAFF. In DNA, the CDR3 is TGTGCCTGGACGTTCCAAGGGGACGAAACTGAAGCTTTCTTT.

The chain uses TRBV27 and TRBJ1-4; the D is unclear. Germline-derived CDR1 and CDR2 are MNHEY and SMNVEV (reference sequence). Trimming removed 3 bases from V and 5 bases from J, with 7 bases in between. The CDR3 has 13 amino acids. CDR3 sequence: CASSLRQNEKLFF. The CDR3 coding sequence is TGTGCCAGCAGTTTGCGGCAGAATGAAAAACTGTTTTTT.

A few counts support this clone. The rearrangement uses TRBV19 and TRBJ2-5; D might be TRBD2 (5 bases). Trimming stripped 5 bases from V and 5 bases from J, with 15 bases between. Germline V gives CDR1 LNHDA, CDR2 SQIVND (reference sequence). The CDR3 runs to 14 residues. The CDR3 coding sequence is TGTGCCAGTAGTCCGGACTCCCGAGAGGAGACCCAGTACTTC. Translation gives CASSPDSREETQYF.

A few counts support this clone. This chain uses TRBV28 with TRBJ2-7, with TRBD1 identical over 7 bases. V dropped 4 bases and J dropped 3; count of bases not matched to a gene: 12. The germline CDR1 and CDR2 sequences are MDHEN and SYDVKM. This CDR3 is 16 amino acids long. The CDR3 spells CASSSTRQGPNYEQYF. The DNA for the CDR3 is TGTGCCAGCAGTTCAACCCGACAGGGACCAAACTACGAGCAGTACTTC.

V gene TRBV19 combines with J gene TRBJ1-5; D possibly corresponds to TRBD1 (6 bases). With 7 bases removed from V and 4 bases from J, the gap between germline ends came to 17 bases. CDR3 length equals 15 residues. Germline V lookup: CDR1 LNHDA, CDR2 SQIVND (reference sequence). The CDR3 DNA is TGTGCCAGTATGTTGGGGGGGGCGTTAAATCAGCCCCAGCATTTT. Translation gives CASMLGGALNQPQHF.

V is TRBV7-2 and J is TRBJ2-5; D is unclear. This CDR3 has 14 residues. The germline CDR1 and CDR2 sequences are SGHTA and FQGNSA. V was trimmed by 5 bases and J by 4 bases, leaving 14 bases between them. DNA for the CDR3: TGTGCCAGCAGCCCGACCCTAGTGCCAGAGACCCAGTACTTC. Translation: CASSPTLVPETQYF.

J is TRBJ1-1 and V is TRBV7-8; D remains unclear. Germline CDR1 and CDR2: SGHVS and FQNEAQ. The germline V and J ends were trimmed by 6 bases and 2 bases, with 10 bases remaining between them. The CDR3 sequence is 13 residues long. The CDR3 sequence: CASRLGGNTEAFF. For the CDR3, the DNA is TGTGCCAGCAGGCTGGGAGGAAACACTGAAGCTTTCTTT.

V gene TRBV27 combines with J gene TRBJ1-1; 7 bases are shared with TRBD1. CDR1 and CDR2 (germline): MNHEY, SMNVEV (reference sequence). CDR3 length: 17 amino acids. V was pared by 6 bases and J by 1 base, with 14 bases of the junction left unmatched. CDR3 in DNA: TGTGCCAGCAGCTTTGGGCGTAACAGGGGTCAGAACACTGAAGCTTTCTTT. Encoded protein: CASSFGRNRGQNTEAFF.

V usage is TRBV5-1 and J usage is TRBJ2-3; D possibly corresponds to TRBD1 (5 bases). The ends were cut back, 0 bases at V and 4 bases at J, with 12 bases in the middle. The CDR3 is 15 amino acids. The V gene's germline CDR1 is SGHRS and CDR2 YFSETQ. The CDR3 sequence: CASSLARGFADTQYF. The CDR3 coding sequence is TGCGCCAGCAGCTTGGCAAGGGGTTTCGCAGATACGCAGTATTTT.

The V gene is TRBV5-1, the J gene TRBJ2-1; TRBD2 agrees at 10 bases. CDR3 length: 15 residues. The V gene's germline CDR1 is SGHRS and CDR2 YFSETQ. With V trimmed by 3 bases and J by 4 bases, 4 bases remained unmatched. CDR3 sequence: CASSSSGGVYNEQFF. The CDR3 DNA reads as TGCGCCAGCAGCTCTAGCGGGGGAGTTTACAATGAGCAGTTCTTC.

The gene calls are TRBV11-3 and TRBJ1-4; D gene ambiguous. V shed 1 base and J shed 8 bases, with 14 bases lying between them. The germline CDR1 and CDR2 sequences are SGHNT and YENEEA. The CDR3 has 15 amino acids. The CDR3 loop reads CASSLGPGQQEKLFF. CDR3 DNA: TGTGCCAGCAGCTTAGGCCCGGGCCAACAGGAAAAACTGTTTTTT.

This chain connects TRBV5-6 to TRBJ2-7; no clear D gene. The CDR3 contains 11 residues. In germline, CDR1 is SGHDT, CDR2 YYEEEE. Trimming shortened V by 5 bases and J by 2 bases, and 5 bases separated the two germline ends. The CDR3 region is CASRYAYEQYF. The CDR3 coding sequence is TGTGCCAGCAGATACGCCTACGAGCAGTACTTC.

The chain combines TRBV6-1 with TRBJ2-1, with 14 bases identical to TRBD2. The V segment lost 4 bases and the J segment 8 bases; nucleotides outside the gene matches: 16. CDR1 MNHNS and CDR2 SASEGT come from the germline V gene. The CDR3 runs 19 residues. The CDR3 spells CASSGSGTSGRTPGDEQFF. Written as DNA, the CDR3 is TGTGCCAGCAGTGGGAGCGGGACTAGCGGGAGAACCCCGGGGGATGAGCAGTTCTTC.

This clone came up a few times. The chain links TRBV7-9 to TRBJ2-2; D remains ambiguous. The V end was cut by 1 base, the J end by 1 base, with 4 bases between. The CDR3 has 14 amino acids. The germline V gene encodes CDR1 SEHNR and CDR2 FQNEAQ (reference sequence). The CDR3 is CASSLGQNTGELFF. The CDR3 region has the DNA TGTGCCAGCAGCTTAGGGCAGAACACCGGGGAGCTGTTTTTT.

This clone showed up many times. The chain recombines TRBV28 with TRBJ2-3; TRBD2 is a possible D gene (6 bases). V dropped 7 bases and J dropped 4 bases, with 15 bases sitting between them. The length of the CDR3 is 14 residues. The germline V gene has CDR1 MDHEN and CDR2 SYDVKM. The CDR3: CASNLQEGADTQYF. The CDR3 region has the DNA TGTGCCAGCAACCTCCAGGAGGGCGCAGATACGCAGTATTTT.

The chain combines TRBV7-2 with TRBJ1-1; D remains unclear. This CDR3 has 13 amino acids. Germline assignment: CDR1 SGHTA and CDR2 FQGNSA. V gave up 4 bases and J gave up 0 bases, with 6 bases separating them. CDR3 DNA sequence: TGTGCCAGCAGCTGGTCAGTGAACACTGAAGCTTTCTTT. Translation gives CASSWSVNTEAFF.

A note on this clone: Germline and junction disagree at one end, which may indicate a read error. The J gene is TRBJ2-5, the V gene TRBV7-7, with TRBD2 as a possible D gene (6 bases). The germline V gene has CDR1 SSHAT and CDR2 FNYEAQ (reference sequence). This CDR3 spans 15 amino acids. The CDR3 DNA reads TGTGCTAGCAGCTTATATGCGGGGCCGGAAGAGACCCAGTACTTC. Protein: CASSLYAGPEETQYF.

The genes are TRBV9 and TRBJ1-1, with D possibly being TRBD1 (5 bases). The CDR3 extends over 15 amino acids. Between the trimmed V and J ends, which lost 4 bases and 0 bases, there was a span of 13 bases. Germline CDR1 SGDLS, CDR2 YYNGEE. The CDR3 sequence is CASSPTSTVNTEAFF. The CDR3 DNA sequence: TGTGCCAGCAGCCCAACTTCGACAGTGAACACTGAAGCTTTCTTT.